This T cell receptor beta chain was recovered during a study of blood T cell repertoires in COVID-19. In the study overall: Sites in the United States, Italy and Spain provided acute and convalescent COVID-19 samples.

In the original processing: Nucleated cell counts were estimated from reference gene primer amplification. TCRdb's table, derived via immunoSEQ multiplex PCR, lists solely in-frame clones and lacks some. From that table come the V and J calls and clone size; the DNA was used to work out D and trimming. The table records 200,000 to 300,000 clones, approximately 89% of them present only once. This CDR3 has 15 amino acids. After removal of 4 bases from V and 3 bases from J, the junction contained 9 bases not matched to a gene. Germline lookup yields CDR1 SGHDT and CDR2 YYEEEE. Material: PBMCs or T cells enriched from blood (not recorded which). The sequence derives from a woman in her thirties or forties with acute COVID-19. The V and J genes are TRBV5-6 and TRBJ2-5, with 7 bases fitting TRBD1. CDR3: CASSRLDRDEETQYF. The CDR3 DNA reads TGTGCCAGCAGCCGCTTAGACAGGGATGAAGAGACCCAGTACTTC.